The 17 T cell receptor beta chains presented below share a single source sample, sequenced in a study of T cell clonality in common variable immunodeficiency. Antigens of these TCRs are unknown. Study observations and caveats: In common variable immunodeficiency, TCR beta chains reportedly carried fewer deletions and N-nucleotide insertions.

This table comes from immunoSEQ multiplex PCR, and its TCRdb copy is limited to in-frame clones, with some not included. This sample shows 14,000 or so clones and no singletons; under 10% rests with the ten largest. Sequencing was carried out using peripheral blood mononuclear cells. These receptors originate from a human donor with common variable immunodeficiency.

Note on this clone: Read sequence stops 3 residues before the CDR3 end, and the germline J gene provides the missing end. V usage is TRBV30 and J usage is TRBJ1-4; no clear D gene. This CDR3 contains 11 residues. CDR1 is GTSNPN, CDR2 SVGIG, per germline (reference sequence). The CDR3 bases that were read are TGTGCCTGGAGCGACTTCGAGGAA. As protein: CAWSDFEE. The full CDR3 protein is CAWSDFEELFF.

This clone was detected only a few times. The CDR3 end is not reached by the read, which stops 3 residues before it; the germline J gene fills it in. The chain is built from TRBV7-3 and TRBJ2-3, with 12 bases fitting TRBD2. There are 17 residues in the CDR3. V was clipped by 5 bases and J by 4 bases; unmatched bases: 10. Germline CDR1 reads SGHTA; CDR2 reads FQGTGA. CDR3 DNA, as far as it was read: TGTGCCAGCAGCCCGGGGACTAGCGGGCACTATGCAGATACG. Translated, it gives CASSPGTSGHYADT. The entire CDR3 sequence reads CASSPGTSGHYADTQYF.

As to this clone: From the germline J gene comes the end of the CDR3, since the read stops 3 residues before it. This chain joins TRBV7-2 and TRBJ2-5; TRBD2 matches 12 bases. Germline CDR1 SGHTA, CDR2 FQGNSA. This CDR3 comprises 16 residues. The J segment lost 2 bases and the V segment lost 0 bases, leaving 1 base of the junction unmatched. The CDR3 loop reads CASSLALAGGQETQYF. The covered CDR3 bases are TGTGCCAGCAGCTTAGCGCTAGCGGGGGGGCAAGAGACC.

This clone was detected only a few times. An end of the junction differs from the germline gene, which may be a read error. Read sequence stops 3 residues before the CDR3 end, and the germline J gene provides the missing end. V is TRBV7-7 and J is TRBJ2-2; maybe TRBD2 (5 bases). The CDR3 consists of 16 residues. Germline values: CDR1 SSHAT, CDR2 FNYEAQ (reference sequence). CDR3 protein: CASSSGRVLNTGELFF. CDR3 DNA (partial): TGTGCTAGCAGTTCGGGGAGAGTTCTGAACACCGGGGAG.

This clone was counted a few times. The CDR3 extends 3 residues past the end of the read, so its final part is completed from the germline J gene. This chain joins TRBV18 and TRBJ2-2, with D possibly being TRBD1 (6 bases). The CDR3 spans 15 residues. In germline, CDR1 is KGHSH, CDR2 LQKENI. V lost 0 bases and J 1 base, leaving 6 bases between the germline ends. The CDR3 DNA, read in part, is TGTGCCAGCTCACCACCGACAGGGAACACCGGGGAG. Its translation is CASSPPTGNTGE. The whole CDR3 region reads CASSPPTGNTGELFF.

The sample holds a few counts of this clone. Coverage ceases 3 residues before the CDR3 finishes, and the germline J gene fills in the end. V gene TRBV6-2 or TRBV6-3 combines with J gene TRBJ2-7, with 7 bases identical to TRBD1. CDR3 length: 15 residues. CDR1 MNHEY and CDR2 SVGEGT come from the germline V gene. J gave up 2 bases and V 5 bases, and 9 bases lay outside the gene matches. The CDR3 sequence: CASSPIRDRAYEQYF. The part of the CDR3 DNA that was read is TGTGCCAGCAGTCCAATCCGGGACAGAGCCTACGAG.

About this clone: The CDR3 extends 3 residues past the end of the read, so its final part is completed from the germline J gene. This chain links TRBV7-9 with TRBJ1-4; maybe TRBD1 (5 bases). The CDR3 runs 11 residues. V was pared by 11 bases and J by 5 bases, with 9 bases between. Germline V CDR1 and CDR2: SEHNR, FQNEAQ (reference sequence). The sequenced CDR3 bases are TGTGCCTTCGGACAAAATGAAAAA. Translated: CAFGQNEK. The entire CDR3 reads CAFGQNEKLFF. The entire variable domain, with the rest obtained from reference TRBV7-9 and TRBJ1-4, is as follows: DTGVSQNPRHKITKRGQNVTFRCDPISEHNRLYWYRQTLGQGPEFLTYFQNEAQLEKSRLLSDRFSAERPKGSFSTLEIQRTEQGDSAMYLCAFGQNEKLFFGSGTQLSVL.

This clone is medium-sized (0.01 to 0.1%). The read is 3 residues too short to cover the CDR3 end, so that end is filled in from the germline J gene. This chain uses TRBV3-1 (or the pseudogene TRBV3-2) with TRBJ2-1; TRBD2 might be the D (5 bases). The germline CDR1 and CDR2 sequences are LGHDT and YNNKEL (reference sequence). Trimming took 0 bases from V and 4 from J, leaving 7 bases between them. The CDR3 has 14 residues. The CDR3 sequence: CASSQDRGYNEQFF. The sequenced part of the CDR3 DNA is TGTGCCAGCAGCCAAGATCGAGGGTACAATGAG.

Only a few counts were recorded for this clone. From the germline J gene comes the end of the CDR3, since the read stops 3 residues before it. This chain links TRBV7-2 with TRBJ2-1; tentative D call: TRBD1 (5 bases). Trimming removed 5 bases at V and 9 bases at J, with 11 bases between. The length of the CDR3 is 12 residues. Germline V gene sequence: CDR1 SGHTA, CDR2 FQGNSA. CDR3: CASSAWGVEQFF. The part of the CDR3 DNA that was read is TGTGCCAGCAGCGCCTGGGGCGTTGAG.

Concerning this clone itself: The CDR3 end is not reached by the read, which stops 3 residues before it; the germline J gene fills it in. This chain connects TRBV18 to TRBJ2-7; TRBD2 matches at 9 bases. CDR1 and CDR2 from the germline V gene are KGHSH and LQKENI. Trimming took 1 base from V and 4 from J; bases not matched to a gene: 11. The CDR3 length is 17 residues. CDR3 protein: CASSPRVISGGVYEQYF. Partial CDR3 DNA: TGTGCCAGCTCACCACGAGTAATTAGCGGGGGTGTTTACGAG.

This clone was counted between two and nine times. The read gets to within 3 residues of the CDR3 end, and the germline J gene fills in the rest. This chain links TRBV6-2 or TRBV6-3 with TRBJ1-1; 10 bases map to TRBD1. Germline CDR1 reads MNHEY; CDR2 reads SVGEGT. The CDR3 has 11 amino acids. CDR3 bases read: TGTGCCAGCAGACGGGACAGGGGA. Its protein is CASRRDRG. The full-length CDR3 reads as CASRRDRGAFF.

This clone was counted only a few times. The CDR3 end falls 3 residues outside the read, so it is completed with the germline J gene. The chain is built from TRBV6-2 or TRBV6-3 and TRBJ2-2, with D possibly TRBD2 on 5 matching bases. CDR3 length equals 13 residues. The germline V gene encodes CDR1 MNHEY and CDR2 SVGEGT. Trimming took 6 bases from V and 5 from J, leaving 10 bases between them. CDR3: CASRRGWTGELFF. CDR3 bases read: TGTGCCAGCAGACGAGGGTGGACCGGGGAG.

This clone is labeled as medium-sized (0.01 to 0.1%). Read coverage stops 3 residues before the CDR3 terminus; the germline J gene supplies the remainder. The rearrangement joins TRBV20-1 to TRBJ2-3, with 10 bases identical to TRBD2. CDR3 size: 17 residues. Germline lookup yields CDR1 DFQATT and CDR2 SNEGSKA (reference sequence). Trimming took 3 bases from V and 2 from J; bases not matched to a gene: 11. The CDR3 region is CSASSPAGGRDTDTQYF. Partial CDR3 DNA: TGCAGTGCTAGTTCCCCAGCGGGGGGGCGGGACACAGATACG.

Worth noting for this clone: With the read ending 3 residues before the CDR3 end, the germline J gene is used to fill in that end. The gene calls are TRBV19 and TRBJ1-5, with 8 positions matching TRBD1. Germline V gene sequence: CDR1 LNHDA, CDR2 SQIVND (reference sequence). The CDR3 consists of 16 residues. The V segment lost 5 bases and the J segment 6 bases; nucleotides outside the gene matches: 12. The CDR3 region is CASSPGTGRVGQPQHF. The sequenced part of the CDR3 DNA is TGTGCCAGTAGTCCCGGGACAGGCAGGGTAGGTCAGCCC.

This clone showed up just a few times. Coverage ceases 3 residues before the CDR3 finishes, and the germline J gene fills in the end. This chain links TRBV7-9 with TRBJ1-1; no clear D gene. V lost 4 bases and J 7 bases, leaving 10 bases between the germline ends. The CDR3 runs 12 residues. Germline values: CDR1 SEHNR, CDR2 FQNEAQ (reference sequence). The sequenced part of the CDR3 DNA is TGTGCCAGCAGCTCAGGAGGGTTTGAA. It is translated as CASSSGGFE. The whole CDR3 region reads CASSSGGFEAFF.

A few counts support this clone. The read halts 3 residues ahead of the CDR3 end, with the missing end drawn from the germline J gene. This chain uses TRBV7-2 with TRBJ1-2, with TRBD1 matching 7 bases. This CDR3 region has 14 residues. The germline CDR1 and CDR2 sequences are SGHTA and FQGNSA. The V segment lost 5 bases and the J segment 2 bases; nucleotides outside the gene matches: 5. The CDR3 reads CASSQTTGNYGYTF. The part of the CDR3 DNA that was read is TGTGCCAGCAGCCAGACGACAGGGAACTATGGC.

This clone was recorded at least ten times. The DNA ends 3 residues before the CDR3 does, and the rest of the CDR3 is filled in from the germline J gene. The chain is built from TRBV18 and TRBJ2-4; TRBD2 aligns across 10 bases. Trimming at V came to 5 bases and at J to 6 bases, leaving 7 bases not matched to a gene. This CDR3 contains 15 residues. Germline loops: CDR1 KGHSH, CDR2 LQKENI. CDR3 loop: CASSSISGGRNIQYF. CDR3 DNA, as far as it was read: TGTGCCAGCTCATCCATTAGCGGGGGGAGAAACATT.